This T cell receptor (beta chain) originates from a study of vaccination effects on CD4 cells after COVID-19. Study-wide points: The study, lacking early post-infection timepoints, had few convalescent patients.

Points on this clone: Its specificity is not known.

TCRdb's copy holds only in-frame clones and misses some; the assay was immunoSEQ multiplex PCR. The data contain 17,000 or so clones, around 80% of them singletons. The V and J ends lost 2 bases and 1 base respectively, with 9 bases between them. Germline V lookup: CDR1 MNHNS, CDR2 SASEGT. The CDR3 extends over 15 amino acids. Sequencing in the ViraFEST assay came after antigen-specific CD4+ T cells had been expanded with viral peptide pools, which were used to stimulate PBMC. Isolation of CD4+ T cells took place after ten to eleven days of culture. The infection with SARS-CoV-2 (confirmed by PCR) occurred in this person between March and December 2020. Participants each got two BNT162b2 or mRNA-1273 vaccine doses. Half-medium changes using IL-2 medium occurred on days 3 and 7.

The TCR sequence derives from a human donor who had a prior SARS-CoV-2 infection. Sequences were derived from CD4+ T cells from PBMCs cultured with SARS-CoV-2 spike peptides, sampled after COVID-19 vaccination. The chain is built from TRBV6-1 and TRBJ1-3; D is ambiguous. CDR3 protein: CASSENGLSGNTIYF. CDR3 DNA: TGTGCCAGCAGTGAAAATGGATTATCTGGAAACACCATATATTTT.